This record looks at one T cell receptor (beta chain) sequence and its context. The target antigen is unknown. This sample was included in a study of CD8+ T cells in alopecia areata. Study context: Oral tofacitinib (5 to 10 mg twice daily) was administered to treated patients. Overall study results and limits: Patients shared TCRs less clearly than mice did, possibly for HLA-related reasons.

Lesional scalp punch biopsies and peripheral blood were collected from alopecia areata patients. The authors sorted CD4+ and CD8+ T cells from PBMCs. The CDR3 runs 14 residues. Germline V gives CDR1 MNHEY, CDR2 SMNVEV (reference sequence). The ends lost 4 bases at V and 6 bases at J; junction bases unmatched: 3. Extracted RNA was reverse transcribed into cDNA, the sequencing template. The method was immunoSEQ multiplex PCR; TCRdb's version includes in-frame clones alone and lacks a portion of them. Of roughly 250,000 clones in the sample, around two thirds were seen once. This chain links TRBV27 with TRBJ2-1, with 10 bases fitting TRBD2. The material was CD4+ T cells sorted from blood, obtained at week 0. The receptor comes from a human donor with alopecia areata. The CDR3 region has the DNA TGTGCCAGCAGTTGGACTAGCGGTGGCAATGAGCAGTTCTTC. This translates into CASSWTSGGNEQFF.